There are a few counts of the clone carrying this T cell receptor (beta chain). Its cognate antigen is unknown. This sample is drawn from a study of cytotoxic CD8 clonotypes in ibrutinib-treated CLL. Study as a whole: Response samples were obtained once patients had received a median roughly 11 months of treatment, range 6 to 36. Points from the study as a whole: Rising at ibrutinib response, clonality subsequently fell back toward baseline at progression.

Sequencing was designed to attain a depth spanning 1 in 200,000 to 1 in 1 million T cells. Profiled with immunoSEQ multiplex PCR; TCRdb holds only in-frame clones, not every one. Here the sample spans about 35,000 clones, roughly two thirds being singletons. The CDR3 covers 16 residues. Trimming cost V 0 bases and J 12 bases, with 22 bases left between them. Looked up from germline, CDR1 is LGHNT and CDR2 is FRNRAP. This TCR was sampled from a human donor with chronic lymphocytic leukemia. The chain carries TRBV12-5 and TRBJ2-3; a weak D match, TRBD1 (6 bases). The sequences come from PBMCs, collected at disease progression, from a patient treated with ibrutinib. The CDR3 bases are TGTGCTAGTGGTTTGGTGCCCACTACAGGGCCTTTGGCTCAGTATTTT. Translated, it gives CASGLVPTTGPLAQYF. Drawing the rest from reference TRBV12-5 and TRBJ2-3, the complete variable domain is DARVTQTPRHKVTEMGQEVTMRCQPILGHNTVFWYRQTMMQGLELLAYFRNRAPLDDSGMPKDRFSAEMPDATLATLKIQPSEPRDSAVYFCASGLVPTTGPLAQYFGPGTRLTVL.